This T cell receptor beta chain was obtained from a study of regulatory T cells in long-lasting Graves disease. Whole-study results and caveats: Favored gene segments in persistent disease were TRBV28, TRBJ1-2 and TRBJ2-5.

Germline V CDR1 and CDR2: MNHEY, SVGEGT. This CDR3 spans 13 amino acids. Sample time point: persistent/refractory GD, antithyroid drugs over 5 years with positive TRAb. RNA isolated from PBMCs was used to make the TCR library. The sample holds a few counts of this clonotype. No antigen is known for it. An end of the junction differs from the germline gene, which may be a read error. According to the study, TCR beta libraries were built with iRepertoire HTBI primers and CDR3-region Arm-PCR. Each CDR3 protein gets one entry after TCRdb re-called the multiplex PCR reads with MiXCR. The sample lists nearly 350,000 distinct CDR3 sequences, about 20% seen once, with 25% to 30% in the top ten.

The chain combines TRBV6-2 or TRBV6-3 with TRBJ2-7; D uncertain. The sequencing used peripheral blood mononuclear cells (PBMCs), collected when the disease was refractory, from a patient treated with antithyroid drugs. The clonotype comes from a female donor with Graves disease. The DNA for the CDR3 is TGTGCCAGCAATTACCGGGTCGCGAACGAGCAGTACTTC. It yields the protein CASNYRVANEQYF.